Listed below are T cell receptor beta chains from one sample, sequenced in a study of cytomegalovirus exposure and HLA in healthy donors. Using immunoSEQ multiplex PCR, the repertoire was profiled, and TCRdb retains in-frame clones only, with some absent. The sample contains roughly 180,000 clones, 75% to 80% of which appear only once. The sequencing sample was made of PBMCs. All receptors derive from a man in his fifties in good health and CMV-seropositive. Both conserved end residues are part of each CDR3. The D gene is left open where the match is weak. Expanded clones get a size class; other rows say once, few or many, or leave the size out.

V gene: TRBV6-1; D gene: NA; J gene: TRBJ1-6; clone size: NA; CDR3 DNA: TGTGCCAGCAGTGAAGCAGAGGTCTCCTATAATTCACCCCTCCACTTT; CDR3 protein: CASSEAEVSYNSPLHF
V gene: TRBV5-3; D gene: NA; J gene: TRBJ2-1; clone size: once; CDR3 DNA: TGTGCCAGAAGCGCGGAGGACAGAACATACAATGAGCAGTTCTTC; CDR3 protein: CARSAEDRTYNEQFF
V gene: TRBV5-1; D gene: NA; J gene: TRBJ1-6; clone size: few; CDR3 DNA: TGCGCCAGCACCCTCGGTGATTCACCCCTCCACTTT; CDR3 protein: CASTLGDSPLHF
V gene: TRBV28; D gene: TRBD2; J gene: TRBJ2-3; clone size: NA; CDR3 DNA: TGTGCCAGCAGTTTAGAGGGACTAGCGGGGGGTCGGACAGATACGCAGTATTTT; CDR3 protein: CASSLEGLAGGRTDTQYF
V gene: TRBV19; D gene: TRBD2; J gene: TRBJ2-5; clone size: NA; CDR3 DNA: TGTGCCAGTAGTATGGGAGGGATGATCGGTCAAGAGACCCAGTACTTC; CDR3 protein: CASSMGGMIGQETQYF
V gene: TRBV5-4; D gene: NA; J gene: TRBJ1-6; clone size: few; CDR3 DNA: TGTGCCAGCAGCCCTTCGGCGGGCGTCAATTCACCCCTCCACTTT; CDR3 protein: CASSPSAGVNSPLHF
V gene: TRBV19; D gene: TRBD2; J gene: TRBJ2-1; clone size: few; CDR3 DNA: TGTGCCAGTAGTATAACCGGGGGGGCTTACAATGAGCAGTTCTTC; CDR3 protein: CASSITGGAYNEQFF
V gene: TRBV2; D gene: TRBD1; J gene: TRBJ2-4; clone size: few; CDR3 DNA: TGTGCCAGCGTGGGACAGGGGGAAAACATTCAGTACTTC; CDR3 protein: CASVGQGENIQYF
V gene: TRBV19; D gene: NA; J gene: TRBJ1-1; clone size: NA; CDR3 DNA: TGTGCCAGTAGTATAACGGGGGGGTTAACGACTGAAGCTTTCTTT; CDR3 protein: CASSITGGLTTEAFF
V gene: TRBV18; D gene: TRBD1; J gene: TRBJ1-1; clone size: NA; CDR3 DNA: TGTGCCAGCTCGTTGACAGGGGGAGGCACTGAAGCTTTCTTT; CDR3 protein: CASSLTGGGTEAFF
V gene: TRBV18; D gene: TRBD1; J gene: TRBJ1-1; clone size: once; CDR3 DNA: TGTGCCAGCTCACCGGAGGACAGGGGAAACACTGAAGCTTTCTTT; CDR3 protein: CASSPEDRGNTEAFF
V gene: TRBV10-3; D gene: NA; J gene: TRBJ2-3; clone size: NA; CDR3 DNA: TGTGCCATCAGGAAGGGAGACACAGATACGCAGTATTTT; CDR3 protein: CAIRKGDTDTQYF
V gene: TRBV6-1; D gene: TRBD1; J gene: TRBJ1-5; clone size: NA; CDR3 DNA: TGTGCCAGCAGTGAAAGACAGGGTGCTCAGCCCCAGCATTTT; CDR3 protein: CASSERQGAQPQHF
V gene: TRBV6-6; D gene: NA; J gene: TRBJ1-5; clone size: once; CDR3 DNA: TGTGCCAGCAGTATCAGTAATCAGCCCCAGCATTTT; CDR3 protein: CASSISNQPQHF
V gene: TRBV7-6; D gene: TRBD2; J gene: TRBJ2-3; clone size: NA; CDR3 DNA: TGTGCCAGCAGCTCCTGGACTAGCGGGGATAGCACAGATACGCAGTATTTT; CDR3 protein: CASSSWTSGDSTDTQYF
V gene: TRBV7-2; D gene: NA; J gene: TRBJ1-3; clone size: NA; CDR3 DNA: TGTGCCAGCAGCCGCGGGACGTTCTTTGGAAACACCATATATTTT; CDR3 protein: CASSRGTFFGNTIYF
V gene: TRBV6-6; D gene: NA; J gene: TRBJ2-5; clone size: NA; CDR3 DNA: TGTGCCAGCAGTCCCTACGGAGATACCCAAGAGACCCAGTACTTC; CDR3 protein: CASSPYGDTQETQYF
V gene: TRBV16; D gene: NA; J gene: TRBJ1-1; clone size: NA; CDR3 DNA: TGTGCCAGCAGCCAAGAGACGGGAGGACCCACTGAAGCTTTCTTT; CDR3 protein: CASSQETGGPTEAFF
V gene: TRBV7-3; D gene: NA; J gene: TRBJ2-6; clone size: NA; CDR3 DNA: TGTGCCAGCAGCCCAGGGTTTGGGGCCAACGTCCTGACTTTC; CDR3 protein: CASSPGFGANVLTF
V gene: TRBV7-9; D gene: NA; J gene: TRBJ2-2; clone size: NA; CDR3 DNA: TGTGCCAGCAGCCTACCGACACTGCTTACGAACACCGGGGAGCTGTTTTTT; CDR3 protein: CASSLPTLLTNTGELFF
V gene: TRBV6-5; D gene: TRBD1; J gene: TRBJ1-6; clone size: NA; CDR3 DNA: TGTGCCAGCAGGCCGGGACAGGGGTATTCACCCCTCCACTTT; CDR3 protein: CASRPGQGYSPLHF
V gene: TRBV5-1; D gene: NA; J gene: TRBJ1-5; clone size: NA; CDR3 DNA: TGCGCCAGCAGCTTGGACTCCAGCAATCAGCCCCAGCATTTT; CDR3 protein: CASSLDSSNQPQHF
V gene: TRBV6-5; D gene: NA; J gene: TRBJ2-5; clone size: NA; CDR3 DNA: TGTGCCAGCAGTTCCTATTACAGGGAAGGTGGGACCCAGTACTTC; CDR3 protein: CASSSYYREGGTQYF
V gene: TRBV5-1; D gene: TRBD1; J gene: TRBJ2-5; clone size: NA; CDR3 DNA: TGCGCCAGCAGCCGAAATTACCTGGGACAGGGCGAAGAGACCCAGTACTTC; CDR3 protein: CASSRNYLGQGEETQYF
V gene: TRBV25-1; D gene: NA; J gene: TRBJ1-1; clone size: few; CDR3 DNA: TGTGCCAGCAGTGAAGACTACCTCCTGAACACTGAAGCTTTCTTT; CDR3 protein: CASSEDYLLNTEAFF
V gene: TRBV19; D gene: NA; J gene: TRBJ1-5; clone size: NA; CDR3 DNA: TGTGCCAGCTCCCAGGCAGGGCTACTTAATCAGCCCCAGCATTTT; CDR3 protein: CASSQAGLLNQPQHF
V gene: TRBV4-1; D gene: TRBD1; J gene: TRBJ1-5; clone size: NA; CDR3 DNA: TGCGCCAGCAGCCCGGGACAGGCTAGGGGTAAAAATCAGCCCCAGCATTTT; CDR3 protein: CASSPGQARGKNQPQHF
V gene: TRBV28; D gene: NA; J gene: TRBJ2-7; clone size: NA; CDR3 DNA: TGTGCCAGCAGTTCCCACCAAGGCGGCTCCTACGAGCAGTACTTC; CDR3 protein: CASSSHQGGSYEQYF
V gene: TRBV7-9; D gene: TRBD1; J gene: TRBJ2-2; clone size: NA; CDR3 DNA: TGTGCCAGCAGCACCGCGGGCAGGGGGCGGACCTACAACACCGGGGAGCTGTTTTTT; CDR3 protein: CASSTAGRGRTYNTGELFF
V gene: TRBV28; D gene: NA; J gene: TRBJ1-2; clone size: NA; CDR3 DNA: TGTGCCAGCAGTCTCAGGGAATCGTACACCTTC; CDR3 protein: CASSLRESYTF
V gene: TRBV5-4; D gene: NA; J gene: TRBJ2-7; clone size: once; CDR3 DNA: TGTGCCAGCAGCAGCGGAATCTCCTACGAGCAGTACTTC; CDR3 protein: CASSSGISYEQYF
V gene: TRBV6-1; D gene: NA; J gene: TRBJ1-1; clone size: NA; CDR3 DNA: TGTGCCAGCAGTACCGGGACAAGGAACACTGAAGCTTTCTTT; CDR3 protein: CASSTGTRNTEAFF